These 24 T cell receptor beta chains were all obtained from the same sample, sequenced in a study of blood T cells in healthy people across ages. It was with a sample-barcoded 5' primer and a J-beta primer mix that a second PCR of about 7 to 12 cycles was run. TCRdb fed the 5' RACE reads into MiXCR, producing one record per CDR3 protein. Seen here are roughly 2 million distinct CDR3 sequences, roughly 52% observed once, and the top ten hold around 2.1%. The sequenced sample was blood. All receptors derive from a woman in her thirties or forties in good health.

This clonotype was seen once. The rearrangement uses TRBV9 and TRBJ2-7, with D perhaps TRBD1 or TRBD2 (6 bases each). The J call could be wrong; TRBJ2-5 is a better fit for the DNA end. This CDR3 contains 14 residues. Germline loops: CDR1 SGDLS, CDR2 YYNGEE. The DNA for the CDR3 is TGTGCCAGCAGCGCCCAAGGGGGGATGGAGACCCAGTACTTC. It translates to CASSAQGGMETQYF.

V usage is TRBV13 and J usage is TRBJ2-3; D is undetermined. CDR3 length: 13 amino acids. Per germline, CDR1 PRHDT and CDR2 FYEKMQ (reference sequence). V dropped 10 bases and J dropped 2 bases, with 13 bases sitting between them. The CDR3 is CATQVGSTDTQYF. DNA of the CDR3: TGTGCCACCCAGGTAGGATCCACAGATACGCAGTATTTT.

The J gene is TRBJ1-5, the V gene TRBV6-5, with D perhaps TRBD1 (6 bases). This CDR3 region has 15 residues. Trimming stripped 6 bases from V and 6 bases from J, with 18 bases between. CDR1 is MNHEY, CDR2 SVGAGI, per germline. CDR3 sequence reads: CASRNSGTRGQPQHF. CDR3 DNA sequence: TGTGCCAGCAGGAATTCCGGGACACGAGGTCAGCCCCAGCATTTT.

This clonotype has just a few counts. The chain recombines TRBV12-3 or TRBV12-4 with TRBJ2-5, with D perhaps TRBD1 (7 bases). V lost 7 bases and J 5 bases, leaving 26 bases between the germline ends. The CDR3 runs 17 residues. The CDR3 nucleotides are TGTGCCAGCACGAGGGGGGCAGGGGGTTTCAGGGTGGAGACCCAGTACTTC. This sequence encodes CASTRGAGGFRVETQYF.

This chain uses TRBV7-2 with TRBJ2-3; 10 bases line up with TRBD1. Germline CDR1 reads SGHTA; CDR2 reads FQGNSA. J was trimmed by 5 bases and V by 6 bases; bases with no gene match: 8. CDR3 length: 15 amino acids. The DNA of the CDR3 is TGTGCCAGCAGGGAAGACAGGGGGCAGGTAGATACGCAGTATTTT. It specifies CASREDRGQVDTQYF. Variable domain in full (rest from reference TRBV7-2 and TRBJ2-3): GAGVSQSPSNKVTEKGKDVELRCDPISGHTALYWYRQSLGQGLEFLIYFQGNSAPDKSGLPSDRFSAERTGGSVSTLTIQRTQQEDSAVYLCASREDRGQVDTQYFGPGTRLTVL.

The gene calls are TRBV7-9 and TRBJ1-1; D ambiguous. The CDR3 has 17 amino acids. Germline-derived CDR1 and CDR2 are SEHNR and FQNEAQ (reference sequence). Deletions cut 4 bases from V and 3 bases from J, with 21 bases between. The CDR3: CASSSPWAASLDTEAFF. CDR3 DNA: TGTGCCAGCAGCTCCCCTTGGGCAGCCAGCCTCGACACTGAAGCTTTCTTT.

This chain uses TRBV6-5 with TRBJ2-3; no reliable D call. The germline V and J ends were trimmed by 3 bases and 6 bases, with 16 bases remaining between them. CDR1 and CDR2 (germline): MNHEY, SVGAGI. The CDR3 length is 15 residues. CDR3 DNA sequence: TGTGCCAGCAGTTATAGCACAGCCGGACGGGATACGCAGTATTTT. It is translated as CASSYSTAGRDTQYF.

This clonotype was seen a single time. The chain uses TRBV4-3 and TRBJ1-6, with unresolved D. With 0 bases removed from V and 3 bases from J, the gap between germline ends came to 6 bases. The CDR3 length is 15 residues. Germline V CDR1 and CDR2: LGHNA, YSLEER. The CDR3 region has the DNA TGCGCCAGCAGCCAAGATGTCGGCTATAATTCACCCCTCCACTTT. It specifies CASSQDVGYNSPLHF.

This rearrangement joins TRBV4-2 to TRBJ2-5; 11 bases fit TRBD2. TRBJ2-1 explains the end of the DNA better; the J call may be wrong. Germline V gene lookup returns CDR1 LGHNA and CDR2 YNFKEQ. The CDR3 is 18 residues long. The CDR3 nucleotides are TGTGCCAGCAGCCAAGTTACATTAGGGACTAGCGGCCAAGAGACCCAGTTCTTC. It yields the protein CASSQVTLGTSGQETQFF.

The V call is TRBV7-9, the J call TRBJ1-2; D is possibly TRBD1 (6 bases). The CDR3 sequence is 13 residues long. V gave up 5 bases and J gave up 3 bases, with 10 bases separating them. The V gene's germline CDR1 is SEHNR and CDR2 FQNEAQ (reference sequence). The CDR3 loop is CASSAHRDYGYTF. The DNA for the CDR3 is TGTGCCAGCAGCGCCCACAGGGACTATGGCTACACCTTC.

The V call is TRBV10-3, the J call TRBJ2-5; 7 nucleotides agree with TRBD1. Germline V gene lookup returns CDR1 ENHRY and CDR2 SYGVKD. The CDR3 is 13 residues long. The V and J ends lost 6 bases and 2 bases, in that order; junction bases with no gene match: 3. CDR3 bases: TGTGCCATCAGCGGGACAGTACAAGAGACCCAGTACTTC. Encoded protein: CAISGTVQETQYF.

The chain combines TRBV12-3 or TRBV12-4 with TRBJ2-5; no firm D call. This CDR3 is built from 15 residues. V was trimmed by 5 bases and J by 0 bases, leaving 13 bases between them. The CDR3 nucleotides are TGTGCCAGCAGTCCCACCCCCAGGTACCAAGAGACCCAGTACTTC. It codes for CASSPTPRYQETQYF.

In its sample, this clonotype was seen a few times. The chain carries TRBV24-1 and TRBJ1-2; maybe TRBD1 (6 bases). This CDR3 has 13 residues. The V and J ends lost 1 base and 8 bases respectively, with 10 bases between them. Germline CDR1 and CDR2: KGHDR and SFDVKD. The CDR3 DNA sequence: TGTGCCACCAGTGATTTCCAGGGGAGCGGCTACACCTTC. Amino acids: CATSDFQGSGYTF.

Only a few counts were recorded for this clonotype. This chain connects TRBV5-1 to TRBJ2-7; D is tentatively TRBD1 or TRBD2 (5 bases each). The CDR3 spans 15 residues. V was shortened by 1 base and J by 0 bases, with 11 bases between the two germline ends. CDR1 is SGHRS, CDR2 YFSETQ, per germline. In nucleotides, the CDR3 is TGCGCCAGCAGCTTGACTCAGGGAGTCTCCTACGAGCAGTACTTC. This encodes CASSLTQGVSYEQYF.

The chain uses TRBV6-5 and TRBJ2-3; 9 bases align to TRBD2. Germline assignment: CDR1 MNHEY and CDR2 SVGAGI. The CDR3 runs to 17 residues. The ends lost 0 bases at V and 2 bases at J; junction bases unmatched: 6. CDR3 DNA: TGTGCCAGCAGTTACTCGATCTCTAGCGGGACCACAGATACGCAGTATTTT. This codes for CASSYSISSGTTDTQYF.

This clonotype appeared a few times. This chain joins TRBV5-1 and TRBJ2-3; tentative D call: TRBD1 (5 bases). Per germline, CDR1 SGHRS and CDR2 YFSETQ. Trimming removed 4 bases from V and 5 bases from J, with 20 bases in between. The CDR3 runs 16 residues. CDR3: CASSAGTGSRIDTQYF. The CDR3 coding sequence is TGCGCCAGCAGCGCCGGTACAGGTTCCAGGATAGATACGCAGTATTTT.

This chain joins TRBV6-6 and TRBJ1-3; tentative D call: TRBD1 (5 bases). Deletions cut 1 base from V and 4 bases from J, with 17 bases between. The germline V gene has CDR1 MNHNY and CDR2 SVGAGI (reference sequence). The CDR3 extends over 17 amino acids. CDR3: CASSYFPPGQGGNTIYF. In nucleotides, the CDR3 is TGTGCCAGCAGTTACTTCCCCCCCGGTCAGGGCGGAAACACCATATATTTT.

This clonotype appeared once. The V and J genes are TRBV24-1 and TRBJ2-4, with no clear D. Germline V gene sequence: CDR1 KGHDR, CDR2 SFDVKD. This CDR3 spans 14 amino acids. V lost 4 bases to trimming and J lost 0 bases, with 6 bases between them. CDR3 nucleotide sequence: TGTGCCACCAGTGAGTCTGTAGCCAAAAACATTCAGTACTTC. Translating it yields CATSESVAKNIQYF.

The chain is built from TRBV29-1 and TRBJ2-7, with 9 bases lining up with TRBD2. This CDR3 has 15 amino acids. CDR1 SQVTM and CDR2 ANQGSEA come from the germline V gene. Trimming at V came to 4 bases and at J to 0 bases, leaving 7 bases not matched to a gene. CDR3 region: CSVGPQAGGSYEQYF. In DNA, the CDR3 is TGCAGCGTTGGCCCCCAAGCGGGGGGCTCCTACGAGCAGTACTTC.

The rearrangement joins TRBV29-1 to TRBJ2-1; 8 bases match TRBD1. The J call could be wrong; TRBJ2-7 is a better fit for the DNA end. Germline V CDR1 and CDR2: SQVTM, ANQGSEA. This CDR3 is 13 amino acids long. The CDR3 DNA sequence: TGCAGCGTTGACAGGGGGCTAGACAATGAGCAGTACTTC. This codes for CSVDRGLDNEQYF.

In this sample, this clonotype turned up a few times. V and J are TRBV5-6 and TRBJ1-5, with 8 bases that match TRBD1. V shed 6 bases, J shed 2 bases, and the junction held 10 bases outside the gene matches. This CDR3 comprises 16 residues. Germline V gives CDR1 SGHDT, CDR2 YYEEEE. CDR3 amino acids: CASTWNRGIGNQPQHF. CDR3 nucleotides: TGTGCCAGCACCTGGAACAGGGGGATAGGCAATCAGCCCCAGCATTTT.

This clonotype turned up a few times. The chain combines TRBV27 with TRBJ2-7, with D maybe TRBD1 (5 bases). Germline V CDR1 and CDR2: MNHEY, SMNVEV (reference sequence). Between the trimmed V and J ends, which lost 8 bases and 3 bases, there was a span of 17 bases. The length of the CDR3 is 14 residues. The CDR3 DNA reads TGTGCCAGCGTCTCCCAGGGCAAAGACTACGAGCAGTACTTC. Amino acids: CASVSQGKDYEQYF.

The J gene is TRBJ2-7, the V gene TRBV4-3; unclear D gene. The CDR3 sequence is 13 residues long. CDR1 and CDR2 from the germline V gene are LGHNA and YSLEER. Trimming left V 1 base short and J 5 bases short, with 9 bases between. This CDR3 is CASSQGPRNEQYF. In DNA, the CDR3 is TGCGCCAGCAGCCAAGGTCCCCGTAACGAGCAGTACTTC.

This clonotype has a single count. For the CDR3, the DNA is TGTGCCAGCAGTGTTCAGGGGGCTATTCAGCCCCAGCATTTT. This gives the protein CASSVQGAIQPQHF. This sequence joins TRBV28 and TRBJ1-5; 8 bases fit TRBD1. Germline V gene data show CDR1 as MDHEN and CDR2 as SYDVKM. V shed 5 bases and J 6 bases; nucleotides not matched to a gene: 6. The CDR3 spans 14 residues.